The sample holds many counts of the clone carrying this T cell receptor beta chain. No antigen is known for it. V was trimmed by 3 bases and J by 6 bases, leaving 9 bases between them. The CDR3 covers 13 residues. CDR1 is MGHRA, CDR2 YSYEKL, per germline. These data come from a study of T cells after yellow fever vaccination. Study-wide points: Just a small share of clonotypes turned up in the CD4 compartment as well as the CD8 compartment. There was a possibility that FACS-sorted repertoires contained abundant clonotypes contaminating from the bulk population.

TCRdb reprocessed the 5' RACE reads via MiXCR and lists one record per CDR3 protein. This sample has a few hundred thousand distinct CDR3 sequences, with roughly 3.7% found just once. The sequence was obtained from a man younger than 35 who received the YFV17D yellow fever vaccine. The sequencing used PBMCs, collected 15 days after the yellow fever booster vaccination. This chain joins TRBV4-1 and TRBJ2-1; the D gene could be TRBD1 or TRBD2 (5 bases each). In DNA, the CDR3 is TGCGCCAGCAGCCACTCTGGGGGCAATGAGCAGTTCTTC. Translated, it gives CASSHSGGNEQFF.